The 6 T cell receptor beta chains below were found in one sample sequenced in a study of cytomegalovirus exposure and HLA in healthy donors. The PCR contained 60 Vbeta and 13 Jbeta primers. TCRdb's copy holds only in-frame clones and misses some; the assay was immunoSEQ multiplex PCR. Among more than 80,000 clones listed, about 70% were seen once. Sequencing used PBMCs. The receptor source for this set is a human donor in good health.

This clone appeared a single time. The chain recombines TRBV10-3 with TRBJ2-5, with TRBD1 as a possible D gene (5 bases). Germline loops: CDR1 ENHRY, CDR2 SYGVKD. V was shortened by 6 bases and J by 1 base, with 9 bases between the two germline ends. The CDR3 is 13 residues long. CDR3 DNA sequence: TGTGCCATCAGACAGGCGATCCAAGAGACCCAGTACTTC. Encoded protein: CAIRQAIQETQYF.

The chain carries TRBV18 and TRBJ1-2; TRBD1 aligns across 10 bases. Germline CDR1 reads KGHSH; CDR2 reads LQKENI. V lost 3 bases and J lost 5; bases outside the gene matches: 3. The CDR3 has 14 residues. In DNA form, the CDR3 reads TGTGCCAGCTCACCCGGGGACAGGGGTTATGGCTACACCTTC. Translated, it gives CASSPGDRGYGYTF. The entire variable domain, with the rest obtained from reference TRBV18 and TRBJ1-2, is as follows: NAGVMQNPRHLVRRRGQEARLRCSPMKGHSHVYWYRQLPEEGLKFMVYLQKENIIDESGMPKERFSAEFPKEGPSILRIQQVVRGDSAAYFCASSPGDRGYGYTFGSGTRLTVV.

This chain uses TRBV19 with TRBJ1-4; no definite D call. Germline V lookup: CDR1 LNHDA, CDR2 SQIVND (reference sequence). The CDR3 covers 15 residues. With 3 bases removed from V and 0 bases from J, the gap between germline ends came to 8 bases. The CDR3 DNA is TGTGCCAGTAGTATTTACGGGGCAACTAATGAAAAACTGTTTTTT. Amino acid sequence: CASSIYGATNEKLFF.

J is TRBJ1-2 and V is TRBV19; 9 bases match TRBD1. This CDR3 is built from 13 residues. CDR1 is LNHDA, CDR2 SQIVND, per germline (reference sequence). V lost 4 bases to trimming and J lost 7 bases; unmatched junction nucleotides: 4. CDR3 coding DNA: TGTGCCAGTAGTAACAGGGGGCTAAGTGGCTACACCTTC. Translation: CASSNRGLSGYTF. Full variable domain (remainder filled in from reference TRBV19 and TRBJ1-2): DGGITQSPKYLFRKEGQNVTLSCEQNLNHDAMYWYRQDPGQGLRLIYYSQIVNDFQKGDIAEGYSVSREKKESFPLTVTSAQKNPTAFYLCASSNRGLSGYTFGSGTRLTVV.

The chain recombines TRBV19 with TRBJ1-1; no clear D gene. The CDR3 totals 10 residues. V gave up 8 bases and J gave up 10 bases, with 11 bases separating them. The germline V gene has CDR1 LNHDA and CDR2 SQIVND (reference sequence). CDR3 amino acids: CASGPRGAFF. CDR3 bases: TGTGCCAGTGGACCGCGGGGAGCTTTCTTT.

CDR3 bases: TGTGCCAGCAGCTTCCTAGCGGGAGGCGACAATGAGCAGTTCTTC. Amino acids: CASSFLAGGDNEQFF. V usage is TRBV6-5 and J usage is TRBJ2-1; TRBD2 matches 11 bases. With 6 bases clipped from V and 5 bases from J, the junction kept 6 bases outside the gene matches. Per germline, CDR1 MNHEY and CDR2 SVGAGI. The CDR3 contains 15 residues.